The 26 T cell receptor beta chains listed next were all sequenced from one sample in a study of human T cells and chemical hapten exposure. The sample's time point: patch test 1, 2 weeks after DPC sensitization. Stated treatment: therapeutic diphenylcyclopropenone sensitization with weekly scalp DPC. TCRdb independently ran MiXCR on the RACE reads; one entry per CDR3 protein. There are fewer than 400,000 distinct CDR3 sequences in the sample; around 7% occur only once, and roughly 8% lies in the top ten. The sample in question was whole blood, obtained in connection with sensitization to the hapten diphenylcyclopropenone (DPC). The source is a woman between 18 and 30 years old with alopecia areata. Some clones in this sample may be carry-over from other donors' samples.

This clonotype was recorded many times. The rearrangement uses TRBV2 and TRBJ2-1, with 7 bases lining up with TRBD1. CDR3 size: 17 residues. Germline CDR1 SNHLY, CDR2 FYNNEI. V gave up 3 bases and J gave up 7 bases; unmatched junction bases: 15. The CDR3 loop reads CASSDFLQGILGNEQFF. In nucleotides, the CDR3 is TGTGCCAGCAGTGATTTCCTACAGGGGATCTTGGGAAATGAGCAGTTCTTC. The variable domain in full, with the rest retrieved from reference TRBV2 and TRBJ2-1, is EPEVTQTPSHQVTQMGQEVILRCVPISNHLYFYWYRQILGQKVEFLVSFYNNEISEKSEIFDDQFSVERPDGSNFTLKIRSTKLEDSAMYFCASSDFLQGILGNEQFFGPGTRLTVL.

CDR3 residues: CASSPSTGSREAFF. DNA for the CDR3: TGTGCCAGCTCACCAAGTACAGGTTCAAGAGAAGCTTTCTTT. The rearrangement uses TRBV18 and TRBJ1-1, with a possible D match to TRBD1 (5 bases). The CDR3 spans 14 residues. Germline CDR1 is KGHSH and CDR2 is LQKENI. V was clipped by 2 bases and J by 8 bases, with 15 bases between them.

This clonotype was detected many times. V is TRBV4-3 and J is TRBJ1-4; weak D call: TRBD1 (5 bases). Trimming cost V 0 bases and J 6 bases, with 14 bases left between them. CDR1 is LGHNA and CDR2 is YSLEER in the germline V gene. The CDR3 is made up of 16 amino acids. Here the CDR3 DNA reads TGCGCCAGCAGCCAAGAGTGGGGGTATAGGGATGAAAAACTGTTTTTT. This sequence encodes CASSQEWGYRDEKLFF.

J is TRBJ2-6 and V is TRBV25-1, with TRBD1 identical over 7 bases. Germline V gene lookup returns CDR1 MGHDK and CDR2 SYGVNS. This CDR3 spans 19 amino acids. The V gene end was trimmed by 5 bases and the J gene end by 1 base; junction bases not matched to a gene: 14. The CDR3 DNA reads TGTGCCAGCAGTAAAGAACATGGACAGGCTCCATCTGGGGCCAACGTCCTGACTTTC. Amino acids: CASSKEHGQAPSGANVLTF.

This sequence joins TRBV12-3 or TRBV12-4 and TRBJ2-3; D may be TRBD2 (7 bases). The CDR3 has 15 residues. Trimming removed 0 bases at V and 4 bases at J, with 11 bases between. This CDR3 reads CASSLAGGLSDTQYF. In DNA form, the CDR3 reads TGTGCCAGCAGTTTAGCGGGGGGGCTCTCAGATACGCAGTATTTT.

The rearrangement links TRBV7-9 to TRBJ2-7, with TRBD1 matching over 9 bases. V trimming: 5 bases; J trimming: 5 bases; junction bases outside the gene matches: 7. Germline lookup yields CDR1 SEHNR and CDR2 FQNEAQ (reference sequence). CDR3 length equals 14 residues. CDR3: CASSRMGQGHEQYF. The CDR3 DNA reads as TGTGCCAGCAGCCGAATGGGACAGGGCCACGAGCAGTACTTC. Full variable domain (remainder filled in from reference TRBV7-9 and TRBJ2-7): DTGVSQNPRHKITKRGQNVTFRCDPISEHNRLYWYRQTLGQGPEFLTYFQNEAQLEKSRLLSDRFSAERPKGSFSTLEIQRTEQGDSAMYLCASSRMGQGHEQYFGPGTRLTVT.

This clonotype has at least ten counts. CDR3 in amino acids: CASSHRVKGTEAFF. The CDR3 nucleotides read TGTGCCAGCAGCCACAGGGTTAAGGGCACTGAAGCTTTCTTT. The J gene is TRBJ1-1, the V gene TRBV7-6; D perhaps matches TRBD1 (6 bases). CDR1 and CDR2 from the germline V gene are SGHVS and FNYEAQ. The V end was cut by 5 bases, the J end by 4 bases, with 14 bases between. The CDR3 is 14 amino acids.

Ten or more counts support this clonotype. CDR3 nucleotide sequence: TGTGCCAGCAGTCCCCCCCAGGGGGCGGCTAGCACAGATACGCAGTATTTT. Translation gives CASSPPQGAASTDTQYF. J is TRBJ2-3 and V is TRBV28, with 8 bases lining up with TRBD1. The CDR3 runs to 17 residues. Germline CDR1 reads MDHEN; CDR2 reads SYDVKM. V lost 5 bases, J lost 0 bases, and 10 bases stayed unmatched.

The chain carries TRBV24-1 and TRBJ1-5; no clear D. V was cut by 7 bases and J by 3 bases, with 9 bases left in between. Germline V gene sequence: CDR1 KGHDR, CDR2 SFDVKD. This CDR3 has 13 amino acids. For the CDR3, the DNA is TGTGCCACCAGCGACGGGTACAATCAGCCCCAGCATTTT. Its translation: CATSDGYNQPQHF.

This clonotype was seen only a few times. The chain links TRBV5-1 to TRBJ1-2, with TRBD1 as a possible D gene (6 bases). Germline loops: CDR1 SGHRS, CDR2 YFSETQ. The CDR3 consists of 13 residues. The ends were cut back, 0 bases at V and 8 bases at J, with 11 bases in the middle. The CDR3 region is CASSLARGGGYTF. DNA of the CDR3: TGCGCCAGCAGCTTGGCCAGGGGAGGCGGCTACACCTTC.

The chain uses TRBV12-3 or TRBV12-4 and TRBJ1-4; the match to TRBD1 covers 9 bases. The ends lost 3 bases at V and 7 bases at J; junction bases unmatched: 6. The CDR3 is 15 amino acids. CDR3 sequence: CASSFQQGASEKLFF. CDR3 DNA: TGTGCCAGCAGTTTTCAACAGGGGGCAAGTGAAAAACTGTTTTTT.

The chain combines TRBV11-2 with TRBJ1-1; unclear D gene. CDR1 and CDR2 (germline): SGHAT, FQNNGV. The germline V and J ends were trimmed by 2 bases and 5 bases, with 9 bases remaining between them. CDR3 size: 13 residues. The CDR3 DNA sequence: TGTGCCAGCAGCTTAACGAGGCTGACTGAAGCTTTCTTT. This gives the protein CASSLTRLTEAFF.

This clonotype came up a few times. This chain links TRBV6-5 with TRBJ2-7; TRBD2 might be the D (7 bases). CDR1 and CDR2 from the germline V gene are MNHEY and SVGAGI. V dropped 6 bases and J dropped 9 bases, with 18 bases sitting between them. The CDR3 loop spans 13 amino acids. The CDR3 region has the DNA TGTGCCAGCAGCCAGAACCCGGGGGGCGGGCAGTACTTC. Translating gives CASSQNPGGGQYF.

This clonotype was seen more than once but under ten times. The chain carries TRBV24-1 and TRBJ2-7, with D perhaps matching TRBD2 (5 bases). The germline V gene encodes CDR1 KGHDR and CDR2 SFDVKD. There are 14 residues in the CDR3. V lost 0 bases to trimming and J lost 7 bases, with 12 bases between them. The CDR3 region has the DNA TGTGCCACCAGTGATTTGTGGCTATCGGGGGAGCAGTACTTC. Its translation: CATSDLWLSGEQYF.

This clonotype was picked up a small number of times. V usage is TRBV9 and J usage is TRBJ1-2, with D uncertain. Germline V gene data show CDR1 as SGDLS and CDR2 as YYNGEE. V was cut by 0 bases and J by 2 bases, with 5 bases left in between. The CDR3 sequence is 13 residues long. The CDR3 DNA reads TGTGCCAGCAGCGTAGACCAGAACTATGGCTACACCTTC. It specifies CASSVDQNYGYTF.

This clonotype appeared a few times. CDR3 coding DNA: TGTGCCAGCAGCTTAGCGAGGGAAAATAATTCACCCCTCCACTTT. As protein: CASSLARENNSPLHF. This chain links TRBV7-2 with TRBJ1-6; no definite D call. There are 15 residues in the CDR3. CDR1 is SGHTA, CDR2 FQGNSA, per germline. Between the trimmed V and J ends, which lost 0 bases and 5 bases, there was a span of 8 bases.

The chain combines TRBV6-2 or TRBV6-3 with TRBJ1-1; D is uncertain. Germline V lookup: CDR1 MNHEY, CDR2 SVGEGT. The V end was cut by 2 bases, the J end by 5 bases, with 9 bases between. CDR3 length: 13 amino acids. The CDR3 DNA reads TGTGCCAGCAGTTACCAGGTCGGGACTGAAGCTTTCTTT. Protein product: CASSYQVGTEAFF.

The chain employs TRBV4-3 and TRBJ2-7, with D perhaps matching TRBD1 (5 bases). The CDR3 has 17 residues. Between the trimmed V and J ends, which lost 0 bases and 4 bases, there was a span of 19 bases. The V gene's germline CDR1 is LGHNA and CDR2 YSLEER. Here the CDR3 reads CASSQEVLGHRSYEQYF. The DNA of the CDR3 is TGCGCCAGCAGCCAAGAAGTCCTGGGGCACCGGAGTTACGAGCAGTACTTC.

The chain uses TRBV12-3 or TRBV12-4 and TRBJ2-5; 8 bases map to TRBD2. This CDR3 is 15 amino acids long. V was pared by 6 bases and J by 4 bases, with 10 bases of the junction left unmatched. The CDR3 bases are TGTGCCAGCAGGGGAGCGGGGGCCTCGGGAGAGACCCAGTACTTC. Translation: CASRGAGASGETQYF.

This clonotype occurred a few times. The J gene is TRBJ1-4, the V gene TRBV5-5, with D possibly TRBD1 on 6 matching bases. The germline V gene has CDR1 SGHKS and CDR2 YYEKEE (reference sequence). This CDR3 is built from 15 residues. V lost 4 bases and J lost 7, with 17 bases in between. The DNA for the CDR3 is TGTGCCAGCAGCCGTACCAGGGGAAACGGTGAAAAACTGTTTTTT. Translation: CASSRTRGNGEKLFF. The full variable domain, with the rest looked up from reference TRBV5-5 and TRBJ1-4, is DAGVTQSPTHLIKTRGQQVTLRCSPISGHKSVSWYQQVLGQGPQFIFQYYEKEERGRGNFPDRFSARQFPNYSSELNVNALLLGDSALYLCASSRTRGNGEKLFFGSGTQLSVL.

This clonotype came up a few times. DNA for the CDR3: TGTGCCAGCAGTTTCCGACGGACCAATCAGCCCCAGCATTTT. Translated, it gives CASSFRRTNQPQHF. V usage is TRBV12-3 or TRBV12-4 and J usage is TRBJ1-5; D unclear. Trimming removed 3 bases at V and 3 bases at J, with 9 bases between. The CDR3 is made up of 14 amino acids.

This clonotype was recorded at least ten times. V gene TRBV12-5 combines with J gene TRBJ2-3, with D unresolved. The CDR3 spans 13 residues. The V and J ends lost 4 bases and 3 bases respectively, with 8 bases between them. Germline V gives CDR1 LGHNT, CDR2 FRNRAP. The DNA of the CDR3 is TGTGCTAGTGGTTCCTCGGCGACAGATACGCAGTATTTT. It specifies CASGSSATDTQYF.

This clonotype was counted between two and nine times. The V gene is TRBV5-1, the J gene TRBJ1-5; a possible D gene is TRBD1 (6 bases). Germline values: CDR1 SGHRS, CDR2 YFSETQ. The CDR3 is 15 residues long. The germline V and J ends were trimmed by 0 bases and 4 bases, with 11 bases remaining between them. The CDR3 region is CASSLAGQSNQPQHF. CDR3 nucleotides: TGCGCCAGCAGCTTGGCCGGACAGTCTAATCAGCCCCAGCATTTT. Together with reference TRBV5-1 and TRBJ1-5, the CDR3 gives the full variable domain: KAGVTQTPRYLIKTRGQQVTLSCSPISGHRSVSWYQQTPGQGLQFLFEYFSETQRNKGNFPGRFSGRQFSNSRSEMNVSTLELGDSALYLCASSLAGQSNQPQHFGDGTRLSIL.

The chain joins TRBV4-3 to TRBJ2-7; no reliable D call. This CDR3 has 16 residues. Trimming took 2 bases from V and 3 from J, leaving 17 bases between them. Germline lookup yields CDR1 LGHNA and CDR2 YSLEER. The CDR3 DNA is TGCGCCAGCAGCCAAAAAAGGGATGTGTTCGGCTACGAGCAGTACTTC. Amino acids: CASSQKRDVFGYEQYF.

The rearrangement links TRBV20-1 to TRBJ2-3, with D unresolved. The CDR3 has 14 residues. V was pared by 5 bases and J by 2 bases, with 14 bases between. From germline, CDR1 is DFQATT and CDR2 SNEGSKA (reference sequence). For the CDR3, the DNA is TGCAGTGCTCAGACCTCTCTAAACACAGATACGCAGTATTTT. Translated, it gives CSAQTSLNTDTQYF.

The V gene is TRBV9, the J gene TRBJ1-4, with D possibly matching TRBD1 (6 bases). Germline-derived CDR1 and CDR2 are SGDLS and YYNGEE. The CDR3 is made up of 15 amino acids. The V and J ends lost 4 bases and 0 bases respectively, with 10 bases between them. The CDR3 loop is CASSFRQATNEKLFF. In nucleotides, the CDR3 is TGTGCCAGCAGCTTCCGACAGGCAACTAATGAAAAACTGTTTTTT.